One and the same sample provided the 3 T cell receptor beta chains below, sequenced in a study of cytomegalovirus exposure and HLA in healthy donors. The PCR used 60 Vbeta and 13 Jbeta primers. Clones were read by immunoSEQ multiplex PCR, and TCRdb kept only the in-frame ones, dropping some. Altogether tens of thousands of clones are present, about 70% being singletons, with the ten largest covering roughly a fifth. Sequences were obtained from PBMCs. These receptors all come from a woman aged 55-70 years in good health and CMV-seropositive.

The chain recombines TRBV15 with TRBJ1-1; D unclear. Looked up from germline, CDR1 is LNHNV and CDR2 is YYDKDF (reference sequence). Trimming took 3 bases from V and 2 from J, leaving 7 bases between them. This CDR3 contains 13 residues. The CDR3 bases are TGTGCCACCAGCAGTAGTTTAAACACTGAAGCTTTCTTT. As protein: CATSSSLNTEAFF.

V gene TRBV5-1 combines with J gene TRBJ2-7, with 11 bases matching TRBD2. Germline CDR1 SGHRS, CDR2 YFSETQ. V lost 1 base to trimming and J lost 5 bases; unmatched junction nucleotides: 5. The CDR3 covers 15 residues. The CDR3 reads CASSLNSGGANEQYF. In nucleotides, the CDR3 is TGCGCCAGCAGCTTGAATAGCGGGGGGGCGAACGAGCAGTACTTC.

V is TRBV19 and J is TRBJ1-1; D gene uncertain. Trimming pared 3 bases from V and 1 base from J, leaving 6 bases between. The germline V gene has CDR1 LNHDA and CDR2 SQIVND (reference sequence). CDR3 length: 13 amino acids. CDR3 nucleotides: TGTGCCAGTAGTATCCAGTCGAACACTGAAGCTTTCTTT. It translates to CASSIQSNTEAFF.